One and the same sample provided the 28 T cell receptor beta chains below, sequenced in a study of T-cell memory formation after mild COVID-19. TCRdb reanalysed the 5' RACE reads using MiXCR and keeps one entry per CDR3 protein. The table records about 150,000 distinct CDR3 sequences, roughly 15% of them present only once. Input material: PBMCs or a T cell subset sorted from them (not recorded which). The source is an adult woman who had mild COVID-19 (a few samples of this study predate the infection). Cell type and time point are not known.

This clonotype was detected a few times. The genes are TRBV9 and TRBJ2-1; perhaps TRBD2 as D (5 bases). CDR1 and CDR2 from the germline V gene are SGDLS and YYNGEE. V lost 0 bases, J lost 8 bases, and 6 bases lay in between. The CDR3 sequence is 12 residues long. Here the CDR3 reads CASSVGLHEQFF. The CDR3 nucleotides are TGTGCCAGCAGCGTAGGACTACATGAGCAGTTCTTC.

The chain employs TRBV5-4 and TRBJ2-5, with D perhaps matching TRBD1 or TRBD2 (5 bases each). With 5 bases removed from V and 0 bases from J, the gap between germline ends came to 14 bases. Germline values: CDR1 SGHNT, CDR2 YYREEE (reference sequence). The CDR3 contains 15 residues. CDR3 in DNA: TGTGCCAGCAGGCCCGGGACGGAGTACCAAGAGACCCAGTACTTC. Translation gives CASRPGTEYQETQYF.

V usage is TRBV5-1 and J usage is TRBJ2-3; TRBD1 matches at 11 bases. CDR3 length: 17 residues. Unmatched junction bases numbered 6, after V lost 1 base and J lost 2 bases. Germline V lookup: CDR1 SGHRS, CDR2 YFSETQ. This CDR3 is CASSLNPGQGATDTQYF. CDR3 sequence (DNA): TGCGCCAGCAGCTTGAACCCCGGACAGGGGGCCACAGATACGCAGTATTTT.

The chain uses TRBV2 and TRBJ2-3; maybe TRBD1 (5 bases). CDR1 is SNHLY and CDR2 is FYNNEI in the germline V gene. The CDR3 spans 14 residues. Trimming left V 7 bases short and J 3 bases short, with 14 bases between. The CDR3 DNA is TGTGCCAGCAACTCCCAGGGCCTAACAGATACGCAGTATTTT. The encoded protein is CASNSQGLTDTQYF.

The chain is built from TRBV12-3 or TRBV12-4 and TRBJ2-7; TRBD1 aligns across 8 bases. The V segment lost 2 bases and the J segment 7 bases; nucleotides outside the gene matches: 10. The CDR3 spans 15 residues. CDR3 protein: CASSLMRGQANEQYF. The CDR3 nucleotides are TGTGCCAGCAGTTTAATGAGGGGACAGGCGAATGAGCAGTACTTC.

This chain links TRBV5-1 with TRBJ2-1; D perhaps matches TRBD1 (5 bases). The germline V gene has CDR1 SGHRS and CDR2 YFSETQ. This CDR3 region has 15 residues. Trimming left V 0 bases short and J 5 bases short, with 12 bases between. CDR3 sequence (DNA): TGCGCCAGCAGCTTGGTATCTGGGGCCAACAATGAGCAGTTCTTC. Protein sequence: CASSLVSGANNEQFF.

V usage is TRBV10-3 and J usage is TRBJ1-6; D ambiguous. Trimming removed 6 bases from V and 0 bases from J, with 9 bases in between. CDR1 and CDR2 (germline): ENHRY, SYGVKD. The CDR3 sequence is 15 residues long. Here the CDR3 DNA reads TGTGCCATCAGAAGCAACTCCTCCTATAATTCACCCCTCCACTTT. Translating gives CAIRSNSSYNSPLHF.

The V call is TRBV29-1, the J call TRBJ2-7; no clear D. Germline V gene data show CDR1 as SQVTM and CDR2 as ANQGSEA. The ends were cut back, 6 bases at V and 3 bases at J, with 15 bases in the middle. The CDR3 extends over 13 amino acids. The CDR3 nucleotides read TGCAGCGTGAGGCCGGAAGGGTACTACGAGCAGTACTTC. It encodes CSVRPEGYYEQYF.

The chain has TRBV12-3 or TRBV12-4 and TRBJ2-1, with a possible D match to TRBD1 (5 bases). Deletions cut 5 bases from V and 0 bases from J, with 5 bases between. This CDR3 is built from 13 residues. The CDR3: CASSDSSYNEQFF. Written as DNA, the CDR3 is TGTGCCAGCAGTGACAGCTCCTACAATGAGCAGTTCTTC.

The chain employs TRBV2 and TRBJ2-6; D possibly corresponds to TRBD1 (6 bases). V shed 7 bases and J shed 2 bases, with 12 bases lying between them. There are 15 residues in the CDR3. CDR1 is SNHLY, CDR2 FYNNEI, per germline. CDR3: CASTPDSAGANVLTF. The CDR3 nucleotides are TGTGCCAGCACGCCGGACAGCGCTGGGGCCAACGTCCTGACTTTC.

The V call is TRBV4-3, the J call TRBJ2-1; D is uncertain. Trimming cost V 1 base and J 5 bases, with 6 bases left between them. Germline V gene lookup returns CDR1 LGHNA and CDR2 YSLEER. The CDR3 totals 13 residues. CDR3 amino acids: CASSQGPNNEQFF. The DNA of the CDR3 is TGCGCCAGCAGCCAAGGGCCGAACAATGAGCAGTTCTTC.

Only a few counts were recorded for this clonotype. The chain couples TRBV12-3 or TRBV12-4 to TRBJ2-1; either TRBD1 or TRBD2 may supply D (6 bases each). V was pared by 3 bases and J by 10 bases, with 19 bases between. The CDR3 spans 15 residues. CDR3 protein: CASSFEGGSRGEQFF. CDR3 nucleotides: TGTGCCAGCAGTTTTGAGGGGGGATCGCGGGGCGAGCAGTTCTTC.

This clonotype occurred a few times. Relative to the germline gene, one junction end is altered; a read error may explain this. J is TRBJ2-7 and V is TRBV30, with D possibly matching TRBD2 (6 bases). Germline V CDR1 and CDR2: GTSNPN, SVGIG (reference sequence). The CDR3 runs 11 residues. DNA for the CDR3: TGTGCCTGGAGTTTAGGCGGGGAGCTGTACTTC. Encoded protein: CAWSLGGELYF.

This clonotype was observed a few times. The chain couples TRBV20-1 to TRBJ1-2; D not certain. The length of the CDR3 is 17 residues. CDR1 is DFQATT and CDR2 is SNEGSKA in the germline V gene (reference sequence). V lost 0 bases to trimming and J lost 1 base, with 18 bases between them. CDR3 loop: CSARDRGNDPHNYGYTF. CDR3 bases: TGCAGTGCTAGAGATCGCGGGAATGATCCGCATAACTATGGCTACACCTTC.

This clonotype was recorded a few times. This sequence joins TRBV9 and TRBJ2-7, with 7 bases aligning to TRBD2. Germline lookup yields CDR1 SGDLS and CDR2 YYNGEE. The CDR3 runs to 15 residues. Losses at the gene ends were 0 bases for V and 5 bases for J; bases not matched to a gene: 8. The CDR3 region has the DNA TGTGCCAGCAGCGTAGATGGCGGGAGAGTTCACGAGCAGTACTTC. This sequence encodes CASSVDGGRVHEQYF.

The chain employs TRBV15 and TRBJ2-6; 9 bases agree with TRBD1. The CDR3 sequence is 16 residues long. Germline-derived CDR1 and CDR2 are LNHNV and YYDKDF (reference sequence). V was pared by 6 bases and J by 3 bases, with 6 bases of the junction left unmatched. CDR3 loop: CATSLQGAGGANVLTF. The CDR3 DNA reads as TGTGCCACCAGTCTACAGGGGGCAGGTGGGGCCAACGTCCTGACTTTC.

This rearrangement joins TRBV24-1 to TRBJ2-3, with D possibly matching TRBD1 (5 bases). CDR1 is KGHDR, CDR2 SFDVKD, per germline. Trimming pared 5 bases from V and 1 base from J, leaving 12 bases between. There are 15 residues in the CDR3. DNA of the CDR3: TGTGCCACCAGTGCCAGGGAATTTCGCACAGATACGCAGTATTTT. It is translated as CATSAREFRTDTQYF.

This clonotype was recorded a few times. The J gene is TRBJ2-1, the V gene TRBV7-6; 9 positions match TRBD2. Looked up from germline, CDR1 is SGHVS and CDR2 is FNYEAQ. The CDR3 runs to 18 residues. With V trimmed by 1 base and J by 2 bases, 9 bases remained unmatched. The CDR3 protein is CASSLGLPGLAAYNEQFF. The CDR3 coding sequence is TGTGCCAGCAGCTTAGGCCTACCGGGACTAGCTGCCTACAATGAGCAGTTCTTC.

The V gene is TRBV6-1, the J gene TRBJ2-2; D gene unclear. V was pared by 2 bases and J by 5 bases, with 6 bases between. CDR3 size: 13 residues. CDR1 is MNHNS, CDR2 SASEGT, per germline. CDR3 sequence: CASSEIGTGELFF. The CDR3 DNA is TGTGCCAGCAGTGAAATAGGGACCGGGGAGCTGTTTTTT.

This clonotype turned up a few times. The chain couples TRBV5-1 to TRBJ1-2, with 7 nucleotides matching TRBD1. The V and J ends lost 4 bases and 1 base, in that order; junction bases with no gene match: 13. CDR1 is SGHRS, CDR2 YFSETQ, per germline. The length of the CDR3 is 17 residues. The CDR3 here is CASSPRGTASYNYGYTF. Here the CDR3 DNA reads TGCGCCAGCAGCCCGAGAGGGACAGCGTCTTATAACTATGGCTACACCTTC.

This clonotype has only a few counts. This chain joins TRBV6-1 and TRBJ1-4; TRBD1 matches at 10 bases. The CDR3 contains 15 residues. Looked up from germline, CDR1 is MNHNS and CDR2 is SASEGT. Trimming at V came to 10 bases and at J to 10 bases, leaving 15 bases not matched to a gene. CDR3 protein: CATAVDRGHSGKLFF. The CDR3 coding sequence is TGTGCCACGGCCGTCGACAGGGGGCATAGCGGAAAACTGTTTTTT.

This clonotype turned up a few times. The chain carries TRBV2 and TRBJ2-1; D call uncertain. The CDR3 spans 15 residues. Germline lookup yields CDR1 SNHLY and CDR2 FYNNEI. The germline V and J ends were trimmed by 4 bases and 6 bases, with 16 bases remaining between them. The CDR3 DNA reads TGTGCCAGCAGTGTTGGAGCTTCTAACCCCAATGAGCAGTTCTTC. Residues: CASSVGASNPNEQFF.

The table lists this clonotype with a few counts. The chain combines TRBV24-1 with TRBJ2-1; TRBD1 agrees at 7 bases. The V and J ends lost 3 bases and 6 bases, in that order; junction bases with no gene match: 10. The CDR3 has 16 residues. CDR1 and CDR2 (germline): KGHDR, SFDVKD. The CDR3 sequence: CATSDPPGQSSNEQFF. DNA for the CDR3: TGTGCCACCAGTGATCCACCGGGACAGAGCAGCAATGAGCAGTTCTTC.

The chain recombines TRBV5-5 with TRBJ1-1; TRBD1 aligns across 7 bases. Per the germline V gene, CDR1 is SGHKS and CDR2 is YYEKEE (reference sequence). Trimming at V came to 7 bases and at J to 1 base, leaving 10 bases not matched to a gene. The CDR3 contains 15 residues. CDR3 sequence reads: CASGDGTVQNTEAFF. As DNA, the CDR3 is TGTGCCAGCGGCGACGGGACAGTTCAGAACACTGAAGCTTTCTTT.

This clonotype has just a few counts. The genes are TRBV7-6 and TRBJ2-3; 8 bases are a match to TRBD1. The CDR3 has 16 residues. After removal of 3 bases from V and 8 bases from J, the junction contained 13 bases not matched to a gene. Germline lookup yields CDR1 SGHVS and CDR2 FNYEAQ. CDR3 nucleotide sequence: TGTGCCAGCAGCTTCCCTCCAGGGGGCGATTTTTCTACGCAGTATTTT. Translating it yields CASSFPPGGDFSTQYF.

The V and J genes are TRBV11-3 and TRBJ2-1; 9 positions match TRBD2. The V gene's germline CDR1 is SGHNT and CDR2 YENEEA. The CDR3 length is 17 residues. V lost 1 base, J lost 4 bases, and 8 bases stayed unmatched. The CDR3 nucleotides read TGTGCCAGCAGCTTAGGTCGGGGCGGACTAGCGTACAATGAGCAGTTCTTC. Its translation: CASSLGRGGLAYNEQFF.

This clonotype was counted only a few times. The chain carries TRBV12-3 or TRBV12-4 and TRBJ1-1; the D gene is possibly TRBD1 (6 bases). The CDR3 loop spans 13 amino acids. Trimming shortened V by 6 bases and J by 4 bases, and 12 bases separated the two germline ends. The CDR3 is CASSSQGFTEAFF. CDR3 DNA sequence: TGTGCCAGCAGCTCTCAGGGGTTCACTGAAGCTTTCTTT.

The rearrangement joins TRBV7-6 to TRBJ1-3; D uncertain. The V and J ends lost 1 base and 3 bases respectively, with 13 bases between them. CDR1 is SGHVS, CDR2 FNYEAQ, per germline. The CDR3 has 16 amino acids. CDR3 DNA: TGTGCCAGCAGCTTAGAACTGTCCACCGATGGAAACACCATATATTTT. This encodes CASSLELSTDGNTIYF.